A selection of T cell receptor beta chains follows, all from one sample in a study of T cell responses to AZD1222 COVID-19 vaccine. Profiled with immunoSEQ multiplex PCR; TCRdb holds only in-frame clones, not every one. The sample gives about 110,000 clones, roughly 88% of which show up once; approximately 8% is in the top ten. Sequences were derived from peripheral blood, sampled 28 days after the second AZD1222 dose. The receptor set was obtained from an adult who received the AZD1222 COVID-19 vaccine. CDR3s include the opening cysteine and the closing phenylalanine or tryptophan. D genes are given only for firm matches. Clone size is stated in some rows and not others, as once, few, many or a class when expanded.

cdr3_aa cdr3_nt j_call v_call d_call clone_size
CASSRNQESSGYTF TGTGCCAGCAGCCGGAACCAGGAGAGCAGTGGCTACACCTTC TRBJ1-2 TRBV3-1/TRBV3-2 - once
CASSQWDSIRLRAFF TGTGCCAGCAGCCAATGGGACAGTATACGCCTAAGGGCTTTCTTT TRBJ1-1 TRBV3-1/TRBV3-2 TRBD1 -
CASSPPPGDAGELFF TGTGCCAGCTCACCACCTCCTGGGGACGCCGGGGAGCTGTTTTTT TRBJ2-2 TRBV18 - -
CASTSDRNTEAFF TGTGCCAGCACTTCGGACAGGAACACTGAAGCTTTCTTT TRBJ1-1 TRBV27 - -
CASSQDIWGVYEQYF TGTGCCAGCAGCCAAGATATATGGGGAGTCTACGAGCAGTACTTC TRBJ2-7 TRBV3-1/TRBV3-2 - -
CASSPMGIRDTQYF TGCGCCAGCAGCCCCATGGGGATCCGAGATACGCAGTATTTT TRBJ2-3 TRBV5-1 - -
CASSYSAGANEKLFF TGTGCCAGCAGTTACTCGGCAGGCGCTAATGAAAAACTGTTTTTT TRBJ1-4 TRBV6-5 - -
CASSARDSPYNEQFF TGTGCCAGCAGCGCCCGGGACAGTCCCTACAATGAGCAGTTCTTC TRBJ2-1 TRBV9 TRBD1 -
CASSIDGGFDGANVLTF TGTGCCAGTAGTATCGACGGGGGGTTCGATGGGGCCAACGTCCTGACTTTC TRBJ2-6 TRBV19 TRBD2 -
CASSLVPGSYEQYF TGTGCCAGCAGCTTAGTTCCCGGCTCCTACGAGCAGTACTTC TRBJ2-7 TRBV7-9 - -
CASSSLDRGAEAFF TGTGCCAGCTCATCTCTGGATCGGGGTGCCGAAGCTTTCTTT TRBJ1-1 TRBV18 - once
CASSPRLAGVGEQYF TGTGCCAGCAGCCCGCGACTAGCGGGGGTTGGCGAGCAGTACTTC TRBJ2-7 TRBV3-1/TRBV3-2 TRBD2 -
CATSRARQGDQPQHF TGTGCCACCAGCAGAGCACGCCAGGGAGATCAGCCCCAGCATTTT TRBJ1-5 TRBV15 - -
CASARDRETYGYTF TGTGCCAGCGCCAGGGACAGGGAGACCTATGGCTACACCTTC TRBJ1-2 TRBV6-5 TRBD1 -
CASSYDNSPLHF TGTGCCAGCAGTTATGATAATTCACCCCTCCACTTT TRBJ1-6 TRBV6-5 - -
CASSPQDGELFF TGTGCCAGCTCACCACAGGACGGGGAGCTGTTTTTT TRBJ2-2 TRBV18 - -
CASSLDAAGEQYF TGTGCCAGCAGCTTAGATGCGGCGGGTGAGCAGTACTTC TRBJ2-7 TRBV11-3 - -
CASSGTGTGTEAFF TGTGCCAGCAGTGGCACAGGGACGGGCACTGAAGCTTTCTTT TRBJ1-1 TRBV6-2/TRBV6-3 - -
CASSSGLGLATQYF TGTGCCAGCAGCTCAGGACTGGGATTGGCGACGCAGTATTTT TRBJ2-3 TRBV11-3 - -
CAIQGNTGELFF TGTGCCATCCAGGGGAACACCGGGGAGCTGTTTTTT TRBJ2-2 TRBV24-1 - -
CASSYDRITEAFF TGTGCCAGCAGTTACGACAGAATAACTGAAGCTTTCTTT TRBJ1-1 TRBV6-2/TRBV6-3 - -
CASSPVGGSNQPQHF TGTGCCAGCAGCCCAGTGGGGGGTAGCAATCAGCCCCAGCATTTT TRBJ1-5 TRBV7-6 - -
CASSSPGLAGKIEQFF TGTGCCAGCAGCTCCCCGGGACTAGCGGGGAAAATTGAGCAGTTCTTC TRBJ2-1 TRBV7-9 TRBD2 -
CASTMEQARDTQYF TGTGCCAGCACAATGGAACAGGCGAGAGATACGCAGTATTTT TRBJ2-3 TRBV28 - -
CASSFLISPTGKFYGYTF TGTGCCAGCAGCTTCCTCATTTCGCCCACAGGAAAATTCTATGGCTACACCTTC TRBJ1-2 TRBV7-9 - -
CASSQDDFSGGSTQYF TGTGCCAGCAGCCAAGATGATTTTAGCGGGGGGTCAACGCAGTATTTT TRBJ2-3 TRBV14 TRBD2 -
CSALLDYGYTF TGCAGTGCGCTGCTCGACTATGGCTACACCTTC TRBJ1-2 TRBV20-1 - -
CASRTGTDTQYF TGTGCCAGCCGGACAGGCACAGATACGCAGTATTTT TRBJ2-3 TRBV19 - -
CASSLGGHDSPLHF TGTGCCAGCAGCTTAGGGGGGCACGATTCACCCCTCCACTTT TRBJ1-6 TRBV7-2 - -
CASGLQLRGAHYSNQPQHF TGTGCTAGTGGTCTCCAACTAAGGGGGGCCCATTATAGCAATCAGCCCCAGCATTTT TRBJ1-5 TRBV12-5 - many
CASSQEGREGAYNSPLHF TGCGCCAGCAGCCAAGAAGGGAGGGAGGGGGCCTATAATTCACCCCTCCACTTT TRBJ1-6 TRBV4-3 - -
CASSVGAGINSPLHF TGTGCCAGCAGCGTAGGTGCGGGGATTAATTCACCCCTCCACTTT TRBJ1-6 TRBV9 - -
CASSPPEGRGEAFF TGTGCCAGCAGCCCCCCTGAGGGGCGCGGTGAAGCTTTCTTT TRBJ1-1 TRBV6-6 - once
CASRGTSGGVQYF TGTGCCAGCAGGGGTACTAGCGGGGGGGTGCAGTATTTT TRBJ2-3 TRBV2 TRBD2 -
CASSMTVSYGYTF TGTGCCAGCAGTATGACAGTCAGCTATGGCTACACCTTC TRBJ1-2 TRBV27 - -
CASSYSTRVYGYTF TGTGCCAGCAGTTACTCGACACGGGTCTATGGCTACACCTTC TRBJ1-2 TRBV6-2/TRBV6-3 - few
CASSSARPGQGASNQPQHF TGTGCCAGTAGTTCGGCCCGGCCTGGACAGGGGGCAAGCAATCAGCCCCAGCATTTT TRBJ1-5 TRBV19 TRBD1 -
CSVGGQGTTNEKLFF TGCAGCGTTGGGGGACAGGGCACAACTAATGAAAAACTGTTTTTT TRBJ1-4 TRBV29-1 TRBD1 once
CAIRWGESSYNSPLHF TGCGCCATCAGATGGGGAGAGAGCTCCTATAATTCACCCCTCCACTTT TRBJ1-6 TRBV23-1 - -
CASSMPGNNQPQHF TGTGCCAGTAGTATGCCCGGTAACAATCAGCCCCAGCATTTT TRBJ1-5 TRBV19 - -
CASSQGAYEQYF TGTGCCAGCAGCCAGGGTGCCTACGAGCAGTACTTC TRBJ2-7 TRBV2 - -
CASSYLGGPNTGELFF TGTGCCAGCAGTTACCTTGGGGGACCGAACACCGGGGAGCTGTTTTTT TRBJ2-2 TRBV6-2/TRBV6-3 - -
CASSLGALRGTGVKRQYF TGTGCCAGCAGCTTAGGGGCCCTCCGCGGGACAGGGGTAAAAAGGCAGTATTTT TRBJ2-3 TRBV7-3 TRBD1 -
CASSLGPGPTEAFF TGTGCCAGCAGCTTAGGACCGGGGCCCACTGAAGCTTTCTTT TRBJ1-1 TRBV11-2 - -
CASSIGLLDEQYF TGTGCCAGTAGTATAGGGCTCCTCGACGAGCAGTACTTC TRBJ2-7 TRBV19 - -
CASSPRVNTEAFF TGTGCCAGTAGTCCTCGGGTGAACACTGAAGCTTTCTTT TRBJ1-1 TRBV19 - -
CASSLLGNSPLHF TGTGCCAGCAGTTTACTCGGGAATTCACCCCTCCACTTT TRBJ1-6 TRBV12-3/TRBV12-4 - -
CASSVGGTTDTQYF TGTGCCAGCAGCGTCGGGGGAACCACAGATACGCAGTATTTT TRBJ2-3 TRBV9 - -
CASSPTEPTYEQYF TGCGCCAGCAGCCCAACGGAACCTACCTACGAGCAGTACTTC TRBJ2-7 TRBV4-1 - -
CASSQGGAPNEQFF TGTGCCAGCAGCCAGGGGGGCGCTCCCAATGAGCAGTTCTTC TRBJ2-1 TRBV3-1/TRBV3-2 - -
CASSLALAGNTGELFF TGCGCCAGCAGCTTGGCTCTAGCGGGGAACACCGGGGAGCTGTTTTTT TRBJ2-2 TRBV5-1 TRBD2 -
CASSVGQGAGTEAFF TGTGCCAGCAGCGTAGGACAGGGGGCGGGTACTGAAGCTTTCTTT TRBJ1-1 TRBV9 TRBD1 -
CASQDVRRTEAFF TGTGCCAGTCAGGACGTGCGGCGCACTGAAGCTTTCTTT TRBJ1-1 TRBV12-3/TRBV12-4 - -
CASSFGQSYEQYF TGTGCCAGCAGCTTTGGCCAGTCCTACGAGCAGTACTTC TRBJ2-7 TRBV7-2 - once
CASSPVAGHNQPQHF TGCGCCAGCAGCCCGGTCGCGGGGCACAATCAGCCCCAGCATTTT TRBJ1-5 TRBV5-1 - once
CAVRVRSVSSVYGYTF TGTGCCGTGCGTGTCCGGTCGGTCAGTTCGGTCTATGGCTACACCTTC TRBJ1-2 TRBV14 - -